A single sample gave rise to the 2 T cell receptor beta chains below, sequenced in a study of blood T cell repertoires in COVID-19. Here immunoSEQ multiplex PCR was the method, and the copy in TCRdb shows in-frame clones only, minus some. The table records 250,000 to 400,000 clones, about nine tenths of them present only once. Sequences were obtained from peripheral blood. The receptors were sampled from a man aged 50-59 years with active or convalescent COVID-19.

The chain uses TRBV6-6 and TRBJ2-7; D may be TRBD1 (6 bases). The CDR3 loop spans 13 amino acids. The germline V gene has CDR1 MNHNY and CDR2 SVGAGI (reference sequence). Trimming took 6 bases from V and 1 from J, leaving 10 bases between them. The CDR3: CASRAQGSYEQYF. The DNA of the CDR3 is TGTGCCAGCAGAGCACAGGGTTCCTACGAGCAGTACTTC.

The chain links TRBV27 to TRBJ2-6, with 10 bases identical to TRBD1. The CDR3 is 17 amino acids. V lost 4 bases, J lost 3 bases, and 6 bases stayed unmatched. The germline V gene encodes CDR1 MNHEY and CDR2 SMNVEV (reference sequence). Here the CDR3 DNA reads TGTGCCAGCAGTTCTGGACAGGGGGGCTATGGGGCCAACGTCCTGACTTTC. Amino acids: CASSSGQGGYGANVLTF. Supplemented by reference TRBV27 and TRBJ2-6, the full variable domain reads EAQVTQNPRYLITVTGKKLTVTCSQNMNHEYMSWYRQDPGLGLRQIYYSMNVEVTDKGDVPEGYKVSRKEKRNFPLILESPSPNQTSLYFCASSSGQGGYGANVLTFGAGSRLTVL.